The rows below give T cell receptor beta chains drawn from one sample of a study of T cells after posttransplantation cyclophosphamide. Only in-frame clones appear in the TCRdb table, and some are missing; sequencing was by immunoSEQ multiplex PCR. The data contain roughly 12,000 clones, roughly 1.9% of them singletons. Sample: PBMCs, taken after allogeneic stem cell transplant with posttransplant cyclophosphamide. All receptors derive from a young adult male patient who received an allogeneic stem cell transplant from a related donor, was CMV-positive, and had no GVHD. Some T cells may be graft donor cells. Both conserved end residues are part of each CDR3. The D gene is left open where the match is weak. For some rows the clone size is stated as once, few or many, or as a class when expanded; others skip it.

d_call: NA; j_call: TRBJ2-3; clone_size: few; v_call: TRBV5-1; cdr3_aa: CASSLGGFTDTQYF; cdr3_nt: TGCGCCAGCAGCTTGGGAGGTTTCACAGATACGCAGTATTTT
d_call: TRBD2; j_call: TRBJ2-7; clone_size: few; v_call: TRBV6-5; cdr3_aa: CASSTTSGSYEQYF; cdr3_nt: TGTGCCAGCAGCACGACTAGCGGGAGCTACGAGCAGTACTTC
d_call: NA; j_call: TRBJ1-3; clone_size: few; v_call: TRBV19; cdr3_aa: CASRDTASGNTIYF; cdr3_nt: TGTGCCAGTAGGGATACAGCCTCTGGAAACACCATATATTTT
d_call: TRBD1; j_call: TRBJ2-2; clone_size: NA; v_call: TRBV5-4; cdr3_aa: CASSSGQGAGELFF; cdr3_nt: TGTGCCAGCAGCTCGGGGCAGGGGGCGGGGGAGCTGTTTTTT
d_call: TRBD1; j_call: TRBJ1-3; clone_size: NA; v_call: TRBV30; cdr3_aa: CAWSDVGQGFGNTIYF; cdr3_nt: TGTGCCTGGAGCGACGTGGGACAGGGATTTGGAAACACCATATATTTT
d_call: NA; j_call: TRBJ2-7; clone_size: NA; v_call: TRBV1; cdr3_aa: CTSLGGGFYEQYF; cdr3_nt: TGCACCAGCTTAGGCGGGGGGTTCTACGAGCAGTACTTC
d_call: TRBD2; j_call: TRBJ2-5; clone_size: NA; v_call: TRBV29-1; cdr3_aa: CSVKWGEGQYF; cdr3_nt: TGCAGCGTGAAGTGGGGGGAGGGGCAGTACTTC
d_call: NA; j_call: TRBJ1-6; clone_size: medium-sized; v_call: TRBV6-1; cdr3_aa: CASRPDLQAYSPLHF; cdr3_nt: TGTGCCAGCAGGCCCGACCTTCAGGCCTATTCACCCCTCCACTTT
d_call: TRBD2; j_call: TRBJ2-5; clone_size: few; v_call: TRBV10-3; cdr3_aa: CAISLNLAGNQETQYF; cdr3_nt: TGTGCCATCAGCCTAAACCTAGCGGGGAACCAAGAGACCCAGTACTTC
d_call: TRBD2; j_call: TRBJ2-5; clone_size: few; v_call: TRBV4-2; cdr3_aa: CASSHHTSGGTQETQYF; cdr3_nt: TGTGCCAGCAGCCATCATACTAGCGGGGGAACCCAAGAGACCCAGTACTTC
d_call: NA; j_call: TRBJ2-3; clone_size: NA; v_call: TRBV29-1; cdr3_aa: CSVEGAGFPHADTQYF; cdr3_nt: TGCAGCGTTGAAGGGGCAGGGTTCCCCCACGCAGATACGCAGTATTTT
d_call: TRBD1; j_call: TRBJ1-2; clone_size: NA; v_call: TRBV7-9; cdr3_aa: CASSQDRGDRGYTF; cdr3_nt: TGTGCCAGCAGTCAGGACAGGGGTGATCGGGGCTACACCTTC
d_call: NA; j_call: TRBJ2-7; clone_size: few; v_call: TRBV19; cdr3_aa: CASSMMLGGEQYF; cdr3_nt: TGTGCCAGTAGTATGATGCTAGGGGGAGAGCAGTACTTC
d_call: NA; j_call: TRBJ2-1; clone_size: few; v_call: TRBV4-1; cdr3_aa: CASTGAVHNEQFF; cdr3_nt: TGCGCCAGCACAGGGGCAGTTCACAATGAGCAGTTCTTC
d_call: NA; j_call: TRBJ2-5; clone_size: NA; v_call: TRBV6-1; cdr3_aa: CASSHREETQYF; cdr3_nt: TGTGCCAGCAGCCACAGGGAAGAGACCCAGTACTTC
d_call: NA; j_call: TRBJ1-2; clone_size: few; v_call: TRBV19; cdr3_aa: CASSIRIQIYGYTF; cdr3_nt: TGTGCCAGTAGTATCCGTATCCAGATCTATGGCTACACCTTC
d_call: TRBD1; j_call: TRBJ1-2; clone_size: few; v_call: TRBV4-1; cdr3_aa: CASSLGTADGYTF; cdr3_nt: TGCGCCAGCAGCCTCGGGACAGCAGATGGCTACACCTTC
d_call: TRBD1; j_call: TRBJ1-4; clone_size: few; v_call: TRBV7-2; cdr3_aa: CASSLVQGGYTNEKLFF; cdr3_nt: TGTGCCAGCAGCTTAGTGCAGGGGGGTTATACTAATGAAAAACTGTTTTTT
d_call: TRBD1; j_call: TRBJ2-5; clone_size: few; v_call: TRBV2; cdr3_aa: CASITDRGFTETQYF; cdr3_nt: TGTGCCAGCATCACGGACAGGGGGTTCACGGAGACCCAGTACTTC
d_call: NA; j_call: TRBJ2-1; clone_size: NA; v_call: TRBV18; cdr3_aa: CASSPLESNEQFF; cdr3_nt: TGTGCCAGCTCACCACTAGAATCCAATGAGCAGTTCTTC
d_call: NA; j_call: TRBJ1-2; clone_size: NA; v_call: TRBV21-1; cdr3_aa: CASSRGQDGYTF; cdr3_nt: TGTGCCAGCAGCAGAGGACAGGATGGCTACACCTTC
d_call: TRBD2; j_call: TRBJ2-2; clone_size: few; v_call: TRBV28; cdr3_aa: CASSWGTSVWELFF; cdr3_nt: TGTGCCAGCAGTTGGGGGACTAGCGTTTGGGAGCTGTTTTTT
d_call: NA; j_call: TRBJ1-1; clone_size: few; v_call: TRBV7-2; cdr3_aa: CASSLGEGRTEAFF; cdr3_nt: TGTGCCAGCAGCTTAGGGGAGGGGAGGACTGAAGCTTTCTTT
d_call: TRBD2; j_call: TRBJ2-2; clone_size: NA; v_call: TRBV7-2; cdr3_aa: CASSFSGLGRTGELFF; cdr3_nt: TGTGCCAGCAGCTTCTCGGGACTAGGGAGGACCGGGGAGCTGTTTTTT
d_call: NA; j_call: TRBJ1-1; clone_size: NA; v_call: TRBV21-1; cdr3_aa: CASSKGRDRAHEAFF; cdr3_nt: TGTGCCAGCAGCAAAGGACGGGACAGAGCCCATGAAGCTTTCTTT
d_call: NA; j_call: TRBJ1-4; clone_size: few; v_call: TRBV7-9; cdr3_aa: CASSPGQFNEKLFF; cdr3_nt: TGTGCCAGCAGCCCAGGACAGTTTAATGAAAAACTGTTTTTT
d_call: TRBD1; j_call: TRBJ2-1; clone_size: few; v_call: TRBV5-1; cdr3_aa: CASSRETGTGYEQFF; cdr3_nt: TGCGCCAGCAGCAGAGAGACCGGGACAGGGTATGAGCAGTTCTTC
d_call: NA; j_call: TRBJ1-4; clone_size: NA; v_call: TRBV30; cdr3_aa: CAWTTWQGHEKLFF; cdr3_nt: TGTGCCTGGACCACCTGGCAGGGTCACGAAAAACTGTTTTTT
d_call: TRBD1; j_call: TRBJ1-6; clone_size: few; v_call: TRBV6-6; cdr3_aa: CASRPDRVVYNSPLHF; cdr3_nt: TGTGCCAGCAGACCGGACAGGGTCGTTTATAATTCACCCCTCCACTTT
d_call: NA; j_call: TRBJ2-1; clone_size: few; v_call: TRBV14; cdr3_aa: CASARELPNNEQFF; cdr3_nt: TGTGCCAGCGCGCGTGAACTACCAAACAATGAGCAGTTCTTC
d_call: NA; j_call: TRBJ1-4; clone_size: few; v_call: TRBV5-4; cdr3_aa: CASSLDPAGSREKLFF; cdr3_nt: TGTGCCAGCAGCTTGGATCCGGCGGGGTCGCGTGAAAAACTGTTTTTT
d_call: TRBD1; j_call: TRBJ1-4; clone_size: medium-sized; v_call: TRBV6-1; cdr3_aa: CASTRTGSNPEKLFF; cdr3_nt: TGTGCCAGCACCCGGACAGGCTCAAACCCCGAAAAACTGTTTTTT
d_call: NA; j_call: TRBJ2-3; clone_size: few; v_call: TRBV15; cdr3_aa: CATSRPPGDTQYF; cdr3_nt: TGTGCCACCAGCAGACCCCCCGGGGATACGCAGTATTTT
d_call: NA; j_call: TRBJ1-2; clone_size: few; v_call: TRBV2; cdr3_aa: CASSGEGRGYGYTF; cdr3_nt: TGTGCCAGCAGTGGCGAGGGCAGGGGCTATGGCTACACCTTC
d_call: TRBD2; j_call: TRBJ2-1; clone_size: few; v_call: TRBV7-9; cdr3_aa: CASGGSGRVNEQFF; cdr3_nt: TGTGCCAGCGGTGGTAGCGGGAGGGTCAATGAGCAGTTCTTC
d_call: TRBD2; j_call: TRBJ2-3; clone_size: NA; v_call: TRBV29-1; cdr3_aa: CSVEASGGAGDTQYF; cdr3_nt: TGCAGCGTTGAGGCTAGCGGGGGGGCCGGAGATACGCAGTATTTT
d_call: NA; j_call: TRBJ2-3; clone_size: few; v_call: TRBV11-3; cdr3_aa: CASSLTSWSDTQYF; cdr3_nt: TGTGCCAGCAGCTTAACTAGCTGGTCAGATACGCAGTATTTT
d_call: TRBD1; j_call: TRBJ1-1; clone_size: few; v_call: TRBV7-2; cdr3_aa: CASSLPGQGSNTEAFF; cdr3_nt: TGTGCCAGCAGCTTACCCGGACAGGGAAGTAACACTGAAGCTTTCTTT
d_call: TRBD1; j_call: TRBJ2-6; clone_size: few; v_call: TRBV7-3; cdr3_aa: CASSLSGQGASGANVLTF; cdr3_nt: TGTGCCAGCAGCTTAAGTGGACAGGGGGCTTCTGGGGCCAACGTCCTGACTTTC
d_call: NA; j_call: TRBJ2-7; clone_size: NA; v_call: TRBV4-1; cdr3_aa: CASSQRNRDEQYF; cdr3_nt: TGCGCCAGCAGCCAGCGCAACAGGGACGAGCAGTACTTC
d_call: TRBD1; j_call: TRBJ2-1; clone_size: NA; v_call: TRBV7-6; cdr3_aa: CASSWDRANEQFF; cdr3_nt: TGTGCCAGCAGCTGGGACAGGGCAAATGAGCAGTTCTTC
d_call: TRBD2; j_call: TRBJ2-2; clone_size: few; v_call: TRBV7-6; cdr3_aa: CASSLFPGGGPAGELFF; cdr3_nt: TGTGCCAGCAGCTTATTTCCTGGCGGGGGGCCGGCCGGGGAGCTGTTTTTT
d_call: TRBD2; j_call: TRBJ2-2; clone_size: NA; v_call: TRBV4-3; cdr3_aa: CASSQDLLRGRDTGELFF; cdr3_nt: TGCGCCAGCAGCCAAGATCTTCTTCGGGGGAGGGACACCGGGGAGCTGTTTTTT
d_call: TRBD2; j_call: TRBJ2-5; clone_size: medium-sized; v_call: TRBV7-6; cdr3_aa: CASSSTSGAKETQYF; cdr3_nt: TGTGCCAGCAGCTCAACGAGCGGGGCGAAAGAGACCCAGTACTTC